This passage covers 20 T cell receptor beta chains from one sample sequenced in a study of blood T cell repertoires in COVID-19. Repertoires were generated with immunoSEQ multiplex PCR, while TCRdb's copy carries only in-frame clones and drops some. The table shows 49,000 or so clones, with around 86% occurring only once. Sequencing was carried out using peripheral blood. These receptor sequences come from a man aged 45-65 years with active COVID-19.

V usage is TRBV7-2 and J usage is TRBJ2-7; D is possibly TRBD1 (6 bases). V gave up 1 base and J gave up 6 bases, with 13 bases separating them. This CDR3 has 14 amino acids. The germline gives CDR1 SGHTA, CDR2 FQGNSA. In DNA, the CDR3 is TGTGCCAGCAGCTTAGACGCAGGGGCTAGCGAGCAGTACTTC. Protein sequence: CASSLDAGASEQYF. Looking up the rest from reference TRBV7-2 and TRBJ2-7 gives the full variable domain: GAGVSQSPSNKVTEKGKDVELRCDPISGHTALYWYRQSLGQGLEFLIYFQGNSAPDKSGLPSDRFSAERTGGSVSTLTIQRTQQEDSAVYLCASSLDAGASEQYFGPGTRLTVT.

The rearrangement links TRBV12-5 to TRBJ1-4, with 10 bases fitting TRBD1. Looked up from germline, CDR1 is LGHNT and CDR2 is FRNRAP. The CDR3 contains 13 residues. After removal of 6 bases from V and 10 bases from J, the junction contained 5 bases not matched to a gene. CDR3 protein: CASGDRGRAKLFF. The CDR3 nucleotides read TGTGCTAGTGGGGACAGGGGGAGGGCAAAACTGTTTTTT.

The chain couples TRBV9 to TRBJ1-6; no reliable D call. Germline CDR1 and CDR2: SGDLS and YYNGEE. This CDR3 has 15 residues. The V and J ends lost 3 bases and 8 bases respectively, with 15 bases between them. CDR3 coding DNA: TGTGCCAGCAGCGCCGGGGAGGGTTTGTATTCACCCCTCCACTTT. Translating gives CASSAGEGLYSPLHF. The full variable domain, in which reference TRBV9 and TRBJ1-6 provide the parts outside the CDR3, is DSGVTQTPKHLITATGQRVTLRCSPRSGDLSVYWYQQSLDQGLQFLIQYYNGEERAKGNILERFSAQQFPDLHSELNLSSLELGDSALYFCASSAGEGLYSPLHFGNGTRLTVT.

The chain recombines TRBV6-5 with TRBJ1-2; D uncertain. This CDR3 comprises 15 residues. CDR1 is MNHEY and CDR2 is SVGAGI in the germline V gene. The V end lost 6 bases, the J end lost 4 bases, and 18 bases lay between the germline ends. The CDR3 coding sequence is TGTGCCAGCAGACCGAGGCGGCAATATGGCTATGGCTACACCTTC. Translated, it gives CASRPRRQYGYGYTF.

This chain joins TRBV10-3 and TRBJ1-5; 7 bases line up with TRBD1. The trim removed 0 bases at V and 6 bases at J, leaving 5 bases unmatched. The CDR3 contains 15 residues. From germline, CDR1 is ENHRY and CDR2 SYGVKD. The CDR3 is CAISESTGPGQPQHF. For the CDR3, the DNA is TGTGCCATCAGTGAGTCGACAGGGCCAGGTCAGCCCCAGCATTTT.

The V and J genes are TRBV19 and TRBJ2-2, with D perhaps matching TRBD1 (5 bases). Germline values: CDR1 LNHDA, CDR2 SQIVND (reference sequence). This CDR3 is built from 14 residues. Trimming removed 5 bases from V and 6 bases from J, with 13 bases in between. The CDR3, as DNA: TGTGCCAGTAGTGTTACTCGACAGCCCGGGGAGCTGTTTTTT. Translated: CASSVTRQPGELFF.

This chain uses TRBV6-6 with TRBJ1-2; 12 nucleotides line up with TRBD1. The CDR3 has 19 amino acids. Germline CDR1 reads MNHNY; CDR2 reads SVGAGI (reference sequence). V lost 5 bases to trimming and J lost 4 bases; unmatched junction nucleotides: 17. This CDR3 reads CASSLSPGTGGAGGYGYTF. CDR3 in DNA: TGTGCCAGCAGTCTTTCTCCCGGGACAGGGGGCGCCGGGGGCTATGGCTACACCTTC.

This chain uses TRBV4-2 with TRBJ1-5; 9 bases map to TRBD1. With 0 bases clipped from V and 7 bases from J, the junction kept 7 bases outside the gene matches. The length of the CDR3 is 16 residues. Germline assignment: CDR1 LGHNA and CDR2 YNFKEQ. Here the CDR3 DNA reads TGTGCCAGCAGCCAAGATGGTACAGGGGGCGGGCAGCCCCAGCATTTT. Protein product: CASSQDGTGGGQPQHF.

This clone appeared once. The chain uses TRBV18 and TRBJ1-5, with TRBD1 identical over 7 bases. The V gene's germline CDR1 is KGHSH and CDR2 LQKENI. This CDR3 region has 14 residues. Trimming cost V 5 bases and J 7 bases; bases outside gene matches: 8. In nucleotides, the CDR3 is TGTGCCAGCTCAACGACAGGGCTTGGGCAGCCCCAGCATTTT. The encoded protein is CASSTTGLGQPQHF.

CDR3 sequence: CASTIQGPSGANVLTF. CDR3 sequence (DNA): TGCGCCAGCACCATACAGGGACCCTCTGGGGCCAACGTCCTGACTTTC. The chain has TRBV5-1 and TRBJ2-6, with a weak D call TRBD1 (6 bases). The V and J ends lost 6 bases and 0 bases respectively, with 13 bases between them. CDR3 size: 16 residues. Germline lookup yields CDR1 SGHRS and CDR2 YFSETQ.

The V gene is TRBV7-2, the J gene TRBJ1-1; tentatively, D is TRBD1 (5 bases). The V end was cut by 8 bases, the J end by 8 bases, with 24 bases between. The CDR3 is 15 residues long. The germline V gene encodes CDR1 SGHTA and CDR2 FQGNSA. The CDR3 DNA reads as TGTGCCAGCCATGGGGGGGGTTACGTATTTTCGGAAGCTTTCTTT. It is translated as CASHGGGYVFSEAFF.

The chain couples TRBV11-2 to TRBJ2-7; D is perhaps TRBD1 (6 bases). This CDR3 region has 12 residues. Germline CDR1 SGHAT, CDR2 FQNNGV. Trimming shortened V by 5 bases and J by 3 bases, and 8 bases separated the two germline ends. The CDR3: CASSRTVYEQYF. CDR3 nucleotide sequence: TGTGCCAGCAGCCGGACAGTCTACGAGCAGTACTTC.

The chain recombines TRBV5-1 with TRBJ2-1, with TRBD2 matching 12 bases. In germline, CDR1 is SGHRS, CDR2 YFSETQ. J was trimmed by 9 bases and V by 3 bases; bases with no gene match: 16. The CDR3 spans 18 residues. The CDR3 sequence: CASSSYVTSGRPGSEQFF. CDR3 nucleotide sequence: TGCGCCAGCAGCTCCTACGTTACTAGCGGGAGGCCTGGCTCTGAGCAGTTCTTC.

This CDR3 reads CASRAGQPNYGYTF. Here the CDR3 DNA reads TGTGCCAGCAGGGCGGGGCAGCCTAACTATGGCTACACCTTC. The rearrangement joins TRBV2 to TRBJ1-2; D might be TRBD1 (5 bases). CDR3 length equals 14 residues. V was clipped by 6 bases and J by 0 bases, with 11 bases between them. From germline, CDR1 is SNHLY and CDR2 FYNNEI. Supplemented by reference TRBV2 and TRBJ1-2, the full variable domain reads EPEVTQTPSHQVTQMGQEVILRCVPISNHLYFYWYRQILGQKVEFLVSFYNNEISEKSEIFDDQFSVERPDGSNFTLKIRSTKLEDSAMYFCASRAGQPNYGYTFGSGTRLTVV.

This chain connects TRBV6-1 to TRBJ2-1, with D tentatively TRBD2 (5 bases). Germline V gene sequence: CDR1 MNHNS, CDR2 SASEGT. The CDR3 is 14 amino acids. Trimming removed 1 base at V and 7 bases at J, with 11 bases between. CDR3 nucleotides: TGTGCCAGCAGTGAAGAAGGAGGCTGGAATGAGCAGTTCTTC. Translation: CASSEEGGWNEQFF.

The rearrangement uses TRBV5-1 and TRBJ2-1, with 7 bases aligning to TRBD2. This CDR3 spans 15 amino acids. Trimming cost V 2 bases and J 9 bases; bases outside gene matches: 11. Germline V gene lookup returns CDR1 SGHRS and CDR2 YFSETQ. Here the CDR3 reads CASSLTGGAFVEQFF. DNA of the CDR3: TGCGCCAGCAGCTTAACGGGAGGTGCTTTTGTTGAGCAGTTCTTC.

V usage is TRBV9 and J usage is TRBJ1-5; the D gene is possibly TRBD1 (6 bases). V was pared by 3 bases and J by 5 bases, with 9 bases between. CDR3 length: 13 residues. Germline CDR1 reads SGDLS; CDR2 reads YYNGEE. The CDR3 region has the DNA TGTGCCAGCAGCGCTACAGGGTATCAGCCCCAGCATTTT. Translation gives CASSATGYQPQHF.

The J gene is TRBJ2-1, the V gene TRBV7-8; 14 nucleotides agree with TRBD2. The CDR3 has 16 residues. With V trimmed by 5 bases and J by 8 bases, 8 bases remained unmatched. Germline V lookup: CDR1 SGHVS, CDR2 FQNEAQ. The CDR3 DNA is TGTGCCAGCAGCCTCCCCGGGACTAGCGGGAGTTATGAGCAGTTCTTC. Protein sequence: CASSLPGTSGSYEQFF.

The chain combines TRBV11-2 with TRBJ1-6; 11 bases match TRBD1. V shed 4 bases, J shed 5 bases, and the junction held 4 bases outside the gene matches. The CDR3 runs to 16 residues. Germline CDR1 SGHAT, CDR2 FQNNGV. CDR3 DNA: TGTGCCAGCAGCTACGGACAGGGGGCGGATAATTCACCCCTCCACTTT. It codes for CASSYGQGADNSPLHF. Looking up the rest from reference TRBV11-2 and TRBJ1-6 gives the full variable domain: EAGVAQSPRYKIIEKRQSVAFWCNPISGHATLYWYQQILGQGPKLLIQFQNNGVVDDSQLPKDRFSAERLKGVDSTLKIQPAKLEDSAVYLCASSYGQGADNSPLHFGNGTRLTVT.

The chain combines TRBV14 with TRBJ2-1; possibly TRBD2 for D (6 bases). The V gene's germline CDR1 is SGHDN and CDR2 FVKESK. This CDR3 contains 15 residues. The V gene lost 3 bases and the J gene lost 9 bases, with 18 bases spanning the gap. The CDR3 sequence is CASSQGLPFLGEQFF. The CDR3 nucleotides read TGTGCCAGCAGCCAGGGACTCCCTTTTCTCGGTGAGCAGTTCTTC.